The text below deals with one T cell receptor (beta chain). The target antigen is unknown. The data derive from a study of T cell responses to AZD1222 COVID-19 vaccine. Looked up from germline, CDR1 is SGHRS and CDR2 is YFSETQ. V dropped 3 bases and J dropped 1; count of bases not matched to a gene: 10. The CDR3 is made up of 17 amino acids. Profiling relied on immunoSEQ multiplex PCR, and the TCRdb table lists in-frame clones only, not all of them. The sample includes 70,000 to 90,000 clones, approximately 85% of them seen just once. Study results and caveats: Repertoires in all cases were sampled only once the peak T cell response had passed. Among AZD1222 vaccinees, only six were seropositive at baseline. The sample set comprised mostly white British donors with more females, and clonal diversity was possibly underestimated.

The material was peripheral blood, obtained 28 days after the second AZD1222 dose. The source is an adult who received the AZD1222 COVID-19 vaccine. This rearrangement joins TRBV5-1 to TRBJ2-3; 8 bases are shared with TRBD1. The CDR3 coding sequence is TGCGCCAGCAGCTCGGGCGACAGGGGAACGGGCACAGATACGCAGTATTTT. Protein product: CASSSGDRGTGTDTQYF.